This T cell receptor (beta chain) originates from a study of CD8+CD57+ T cells in acquired aplastic anemia. Study-level background: An average of roughly 2.9 ug of DNA was obtained from sorted CD4+ and CD8+ cells. Study-level results: Researchers reported that CD8+ Simpson's diversity was not significantly different in patients versus controls. Fewer than 35 shared CD8+ CDR3s appeared highly expressed within patients' immunodominant clones.

The CDR3 totals 13 residues. Germline CDR1 LNHDA, CDR2 SQIVND (reference sequence). J was trimmed by 0 bases and V by 9 bases; bases with no gene match: 4. Comments on this clonotype: The antigen remains unidentified.

TCR beta VDJ and CDR3 profiles were obtained from a genomic DNA template. TCRdb re-analysed the reads in MiXCR, keeping a single row per CDR3 protein. The sample gives approximately 70,000 distinct CDR3 sequences, less than 65% of which show up once; about 2.5% is in the top ten. The sequence derives from a human donor in good health, serving as a control. Material for sequencing was sorted CD4+, CD8+, or CD8+CD57+ T cells (not recorded which) from PBMCs. This chain joins TRBV19 and TRBJ2-5; 7 positions agree with TRBD1. The CDR3 DNA is TGTGCCAGCAGAGACAGGGACCAAGAGACCCAGTACTTC. Protein: CASRDRDQETQYF.